In terms of frequency, the clone carrying this T cell receptor (beta chain) is medium-sized. Its target is unknown. The source of the sample is a study of CD8 T cells in cerebrospinal fluid in Alzheimer's disease. Findings and limits, study-wide: EBV-specific clones showed no enrichment in Alzheimer's patients and were not the top expanded clones. Finding EBV-specific TCRs in cerebrospinal fluid does not show EBV causes Alzheimer's disease.

Reanalyzing the 10x single-cell sequencing reads, TCRdb keeps one entry per CDR3 protein, without DNA. The table lists about 1,600 distinct CDR3 sequences. Germline loops: CDR1 SGHNT, CDR2 YYREEE (reference sequence). This CDR3 comprises 14 residues. The receptor's source is a human donor in good health. This chain uses TRBV5-4 with TRBJ2-5; the TCRdb D gene call, TRBD1, has no DNA to confirm it. The sample consisted of cerebrospinal fluid. CDR3: CASNPVGNQETQYF. The entire variable domain, with the rest obtained from reference TRBV5-4 and TRBJ2-5, is as follows: ETGVTQSPTHLIKTRGQQVTLRCSSQSGHNTVSWYQQALGQGPQFIFQYYREEENGRGNFPPRFSGLQFPNYSSELNVNALELDDSALYLCASNPVGNQETQYFGPGTRLLVL.